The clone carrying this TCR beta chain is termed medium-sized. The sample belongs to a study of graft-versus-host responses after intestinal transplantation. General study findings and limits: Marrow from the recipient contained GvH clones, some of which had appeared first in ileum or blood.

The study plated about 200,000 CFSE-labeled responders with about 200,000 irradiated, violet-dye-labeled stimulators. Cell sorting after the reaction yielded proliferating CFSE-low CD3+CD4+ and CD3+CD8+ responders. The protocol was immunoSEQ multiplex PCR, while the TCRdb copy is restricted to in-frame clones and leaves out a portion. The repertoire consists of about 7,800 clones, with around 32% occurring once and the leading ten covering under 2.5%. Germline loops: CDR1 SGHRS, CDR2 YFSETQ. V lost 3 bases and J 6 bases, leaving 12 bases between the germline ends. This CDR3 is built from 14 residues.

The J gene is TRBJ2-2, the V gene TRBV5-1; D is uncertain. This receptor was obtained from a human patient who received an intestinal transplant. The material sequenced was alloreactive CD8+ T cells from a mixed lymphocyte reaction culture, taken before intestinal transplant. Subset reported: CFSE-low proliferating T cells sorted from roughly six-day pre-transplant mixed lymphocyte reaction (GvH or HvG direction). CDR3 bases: TGCGCCAGCAGCTGGCTAGAACCGGCCGGGGAGCTGTTTTTT. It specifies CASSWLEPAGELFF.